The sequence of this T cell receptor beta chain was determined in a study of T cells after yellow fever vaccination. General study results and limits: Clones that expanded after primary vaccination mostly reappeared after the booster (nearly 98% CD4, 70% to 90% CD8). Weaker, the secondary response peaked sooner, at day 5 versus 15.

Per germline, CDR1 LGHNA and CDR2 YSLEER. The CDR3 length is 13 residues. Trimming took off 2 bases at V and 5 bases at J, with 9 bases between the two ends. Note on this clonotype: Its antigen is not known.

Generation of TCR cDNA used 5'RACE template switching (which added a universal primer site and UMIs). TCRdb ran MiXCR on the 5' RACE reads and lists one entry per CDR3 protein. The sample records about 220,000 distinct CDR3 sequences, approximately 3% being singletons. The TCR sequence derives from a man younger than 35 who received the YFV17D yellow fever vaccine. The V and J genes are TRBV4-3 and TRBJ2-5; maybe TRBD2 (6 bases). Sample: CD4+ T cells sorted from PBMCs, taken 10 days after the yellow fever booster vaccination. CDR3 region: CASSQTAGETQYF. CDR3 nucleotide sequence: TGCGCCAGCAGCCAAACGGCGGGGGAGACCCAGTACTTC.